This T cell receptor beta chain is from a study of post-analysis software for immune sequencing data. Study-level information: Patients with relapsing-remitting, secondary progressive and progressive-relapsing multiple sclerosis courses were all represented. Study-wide points: Significantly lower normalized Chao1 diversity was seen in multiple sclerosis patients than in controls. When patients were compared with controls, 4 or 5 TRBV segments were more frequent, TRBV5-6, TRBV5-1 and TRBV20-1 among them.

As to this clonotype: Its antigen remains unknown.

The ends were cut back, 2 bases at V and 3 bases at J, with 13 bases in the middle. This CDR3 is built from 16 residues. The germline V gene encodes CDR1 LGHDT and CDR2 YNNKEL (reference sequence). Presence of unique molecular identifiers characterized the TCR beta cDNA libraries. TCRdb reprocessed the PCR reads with MiXCR, giving one entry per CDR3 protein. Of about 770,000 distinct CDR3 sequences listed, just over 45% were seen once; the top ten hold 4.9%. Specimen: blood. This chain uses TRBV3-1 with TRBJ1-4, with a possible D match to TRBD1 (5 bases). This TCR was recovered from a girl between 5 and 17 years old with multiple sclerosis. The CDR3 DNA reads as TGTGCCAGCAGCCAACCCGCAGGGCCCGCTAATGAAAAACTGTTTTTT. Its protein is CASSQPAGPANEKLFF.